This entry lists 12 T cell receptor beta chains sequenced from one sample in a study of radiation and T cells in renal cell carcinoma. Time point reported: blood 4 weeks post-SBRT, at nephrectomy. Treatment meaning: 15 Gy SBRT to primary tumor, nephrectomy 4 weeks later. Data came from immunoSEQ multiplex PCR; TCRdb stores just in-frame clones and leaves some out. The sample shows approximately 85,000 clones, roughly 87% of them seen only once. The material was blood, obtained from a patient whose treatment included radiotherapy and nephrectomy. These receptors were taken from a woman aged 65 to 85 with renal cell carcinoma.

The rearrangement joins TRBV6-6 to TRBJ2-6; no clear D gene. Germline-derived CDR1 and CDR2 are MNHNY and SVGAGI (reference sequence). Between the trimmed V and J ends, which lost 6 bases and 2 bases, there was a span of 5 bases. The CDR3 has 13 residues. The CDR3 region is CASRTAGANVLTF. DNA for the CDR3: TGTGCCAGCAGGACTGCTGGGGCCAACGTCCTGACTTTC.

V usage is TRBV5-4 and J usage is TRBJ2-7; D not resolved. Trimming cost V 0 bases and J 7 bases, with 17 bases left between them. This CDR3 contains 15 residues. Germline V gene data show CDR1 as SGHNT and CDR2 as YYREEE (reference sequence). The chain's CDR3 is CASSLGVGRADEQYF. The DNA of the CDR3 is TGTGCCAGCAGCTTGGGGGTCGGTAGGGCAGATGAGCAGTACTTC.

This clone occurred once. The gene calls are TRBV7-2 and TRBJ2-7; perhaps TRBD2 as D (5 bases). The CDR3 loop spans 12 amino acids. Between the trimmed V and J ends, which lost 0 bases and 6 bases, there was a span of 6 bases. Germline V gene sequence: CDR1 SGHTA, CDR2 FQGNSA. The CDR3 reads CASSLAGSEQYF. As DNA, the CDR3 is TGTGCCAGCAGCTTAGCAGGGAGCGAGCAGTACTTC.

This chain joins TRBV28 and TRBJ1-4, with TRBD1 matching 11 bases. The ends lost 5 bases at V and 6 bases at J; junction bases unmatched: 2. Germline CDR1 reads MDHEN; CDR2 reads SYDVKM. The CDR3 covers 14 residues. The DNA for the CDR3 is TGTGCCAGCAGTCGGGACAGGGGGGATGAAAAACTGTTTTTT. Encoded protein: CASSRDRGDEKLFF.

CDR3 amino acids: CASSYAWTGYGYTF. CDR3 nucleotide sequence: TGTGCCAGCAGTTACGCTTGGACAGGCTATGGCTACACCTTC. V is TRBV6-5 and J is TRBJ1-2; 7 nucleotides line up with TRBD1. This CDR3 region has 14 residues. Unmatched junction bases numbered 4, after V lost 2 bases and J lost 4 bases. Germline-derived CDR1 and CDR2 are MNHEY and SVGAGI.

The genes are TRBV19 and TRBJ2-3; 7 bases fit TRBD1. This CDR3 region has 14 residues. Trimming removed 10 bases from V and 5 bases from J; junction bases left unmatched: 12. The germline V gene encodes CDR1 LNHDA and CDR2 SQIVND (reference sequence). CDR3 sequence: CATKVRGRGDTQYF. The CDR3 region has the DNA TGTGCCACCAAAGTAAGGGGGCGCGGAGATACGCAGTATTTT.

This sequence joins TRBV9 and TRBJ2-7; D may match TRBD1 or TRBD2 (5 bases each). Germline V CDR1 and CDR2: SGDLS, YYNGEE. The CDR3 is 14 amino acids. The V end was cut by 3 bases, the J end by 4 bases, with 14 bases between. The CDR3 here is CASSAGTNNYEQYF. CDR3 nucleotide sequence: TGTGCCAGCAGCGCCGGGACGAATAATTACGAGCAGTACTTC.

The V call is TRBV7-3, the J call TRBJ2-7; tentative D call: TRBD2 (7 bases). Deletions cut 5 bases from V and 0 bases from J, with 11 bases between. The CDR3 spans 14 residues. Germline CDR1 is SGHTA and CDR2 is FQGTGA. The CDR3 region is CASSPGGPSYEQYF. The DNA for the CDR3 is TGTGCCAGCAGCCCCGGGGGGCCCTCCTACGAGCAGTACTTC.

CDR3 protein: CASSRGLAGTGDTQYF. In nucleotides, the CDR3 is TGTGCCAGCAGCCGTGGACTAGCGGGGACCGGGGATACGCAGTATTTT. The chain joins TRBV13 to TRBJ2-3; 12 bases are a match to TRBD2. Trimming cost V 5 bases and J 6 bases; bases outside gene matches: 9. This CDR3 comprises 16 residues. Germline V gene lookup returns CDR1 PRHDT and CDR2 FYEKMQ (reference sequence).

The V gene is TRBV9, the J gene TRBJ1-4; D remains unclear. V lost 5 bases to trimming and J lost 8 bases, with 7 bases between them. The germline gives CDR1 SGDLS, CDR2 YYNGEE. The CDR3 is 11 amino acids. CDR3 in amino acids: CASSRNEKLFF. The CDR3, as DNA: TGTGCCAGCAGTCGTAACGAAAAACTGTTTTTT.

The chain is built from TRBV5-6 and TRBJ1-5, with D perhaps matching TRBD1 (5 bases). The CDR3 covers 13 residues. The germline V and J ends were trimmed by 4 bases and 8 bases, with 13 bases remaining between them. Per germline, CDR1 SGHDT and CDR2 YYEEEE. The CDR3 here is CASSRGAKEPQHF. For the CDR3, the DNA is TGTGCCAGCAGCCGAGGGGCTAAAGAGCCCCAGCATTTT.

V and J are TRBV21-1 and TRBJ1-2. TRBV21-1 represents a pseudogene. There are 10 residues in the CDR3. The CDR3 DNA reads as TGTGCCAGCGCCTATAACGGCTACACCTTC. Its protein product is CASAYNGYTF.